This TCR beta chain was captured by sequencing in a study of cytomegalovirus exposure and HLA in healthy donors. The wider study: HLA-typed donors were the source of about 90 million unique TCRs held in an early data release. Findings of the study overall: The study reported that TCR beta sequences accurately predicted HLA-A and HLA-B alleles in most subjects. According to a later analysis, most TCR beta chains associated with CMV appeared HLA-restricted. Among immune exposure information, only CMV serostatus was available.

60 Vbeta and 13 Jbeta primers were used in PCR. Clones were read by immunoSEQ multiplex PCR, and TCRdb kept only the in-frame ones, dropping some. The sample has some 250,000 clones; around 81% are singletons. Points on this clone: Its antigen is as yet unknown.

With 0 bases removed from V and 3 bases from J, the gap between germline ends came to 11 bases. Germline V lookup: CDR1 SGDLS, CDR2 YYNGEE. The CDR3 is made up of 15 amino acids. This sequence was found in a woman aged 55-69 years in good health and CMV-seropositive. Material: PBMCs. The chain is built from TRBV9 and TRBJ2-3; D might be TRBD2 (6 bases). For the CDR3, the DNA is TGTGCCAGCAGCGTAGTTAGCGGCACGACAGATACGCAGTATTTT. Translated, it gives CASSVVSGTTDTQYF.